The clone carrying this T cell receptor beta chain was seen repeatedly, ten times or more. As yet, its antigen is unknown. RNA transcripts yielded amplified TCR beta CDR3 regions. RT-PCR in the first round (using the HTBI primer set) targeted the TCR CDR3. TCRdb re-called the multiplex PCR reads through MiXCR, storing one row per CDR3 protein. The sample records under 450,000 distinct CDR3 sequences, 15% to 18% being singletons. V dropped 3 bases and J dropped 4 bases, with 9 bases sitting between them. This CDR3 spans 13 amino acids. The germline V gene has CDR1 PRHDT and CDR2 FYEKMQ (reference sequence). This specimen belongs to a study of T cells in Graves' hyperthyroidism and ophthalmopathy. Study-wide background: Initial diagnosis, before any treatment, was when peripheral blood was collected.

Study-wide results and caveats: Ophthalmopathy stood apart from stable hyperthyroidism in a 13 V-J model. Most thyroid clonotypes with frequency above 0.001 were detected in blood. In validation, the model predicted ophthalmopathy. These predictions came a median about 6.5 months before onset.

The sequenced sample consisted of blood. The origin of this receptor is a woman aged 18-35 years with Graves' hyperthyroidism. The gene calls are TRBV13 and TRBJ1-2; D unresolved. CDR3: CASSFLLGYGYTF. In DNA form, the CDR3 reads TGTGCCAGCAGCTTCTTACTGGGCTATGGCTACACCTTC.